Listed here are 31 T cell receptor beta chains from one sample, sequenced in a study of shared T cell receptors in the human thymus (dated by TCRdb to the early 2020s). Library prep was done by the immunoSEQ multiplex PCR assay. Entries here come from immuneACCESS through TCRdb and include only in-frame sequences with V and J called. Some clones fail to appear in such tables; in the studies checked, an unresolved V gene covers under half of the shortfall, and the cause of the remainder is unknown. Present in this sample are just under 550,000 clones, around 78% of which were seen just once. The leading ten clones occupy approximately 0.013% of the sample. This sample was shared with a second study, whose subject was human thymus T cells.

The sequencing input was thymocytes. The receptors come from a boy younger than two with a congenital heart defect. Donor details come from another sample of the same person, matched by shared clones.

The rearrangement joins TRBV7-3 to TRBJ2-5; 8 bases are shared with TRBD2. Germline trimming cut 3 bases from V and 2 bases from J; bases unmatched to any gene: 5. This CDR3 has 15 amino acids. Per the germline V gene, CDR1 is SGHTA and CDR2 is FQGTGA. The CDR3 DNA follows: TGTGCCAGCAGCTTGTTTGGGACTAGGCAAGAGACCCAGTACTTC. It encodes CASSLFGTRQETQYF.

The chain is built from TRBV5-4 and TRBJ2-7; 8 bases line up with TRBD2. J gave up 4 bases and V 3 bases, and 9 bases lay outside the gene matches. CDR1 and CDR2 from the germline V gene are SGHNT and YYREEE (reference sequence). This CDR3 region has 15 residues. The CDR3 DNA sequence: TGTGCCAGCAGCTACCGTCGTACTAGCGGTTACGAGCAGTACTTC. This codes for CASSYRRTSGYEQYF.

The V gene is TRBV6-4, the J gene TRBJ2-1; 10 bases line up with TRBD2. The V and J ends lost 5 bases and 2 bases, in that order; junction bases with no gene match: 6. The CDR3 sequence is 16 residues long. Germline lookup yields CDR1 MRHNA and CDR2 SNTAGT. The CDR3 region is CASSLAGGLTYNEQFF. DNA for the CDR3: TGTGCCAGCAGTTTAGCGGGAGGACTCACCTACAATGAGCAGTTCTTC.

This rearrangement joins TRBV7-9 to TRBJ1-2; 11 bases align to TRBD1. The germline V gene has CDR1 SEHNR and CDR2 FQNEAQ (reference sequence). CDR3 length: 17 residues. V shed 3 bases, J shed 0 bases, and the junction held 6 bases outside the gene matches. CDR3 sequence (DNA): TGTGCCAGCAGCTTGGTCGGACAGGGGGCCTCTAACTATGGCTACACCTTC. Its translation: CASSLVGQGASNYGYTF. Complete variable domain (other parts from reference TRBV7-9 and TRBJ1-2): DTGVSQNPRHKITKRGQNVTFRCDPISEHNRLYWYRQTLGQGPEFLTYFQNEAQLEKSRLLSDRFSAERPKGSFSTLEIQRTEQGDSAMYLCASSLVGQGASNYGYTFGSGTRLTVV.

The chain couples TRBV2 to TRBJ2-5; TRBD1 agrees at 7 bases. CDR1 is SNHLY, CDR2 FYNNEI, per germline. The J segment lost 5 bases and the V segment lost 0 bases, leaving 3 bases of the junction unmatched. CDR3 size: 14 residues. The chain's CDR3 is CASSEAEQGETQYF. Here the CDR3 DNA reads TGTGCCAGCAGTGAAGCGGAACAGGGGGAGACCCAGTACTTC.

The chain is built from TRBV4-3 and TRBJ2-2; possible D gene TRBD2, 7 bases. CDR1 and CDR2 (germline): LGHNA, YSLEER. The V gene lost 0 bases and the J gene lost 4 bases, with 15 bases spanning the gap. CDR3 size: 17 residues. CDR3 bases: TGCGCCAGCAGCCAAGATCAGCGGGGACATCCCACCGGGGAGCTGTTTTTT. It is translated as CASSQDQRGHPTGELFF.

V gene TRBV27 combines with J gene TRBJ2-5, with TRBD2 identical over 7 bases. The V gene's germline CDR1 is MNHEY and CDR2 SMNVEV (reference sequence). With V trimmed by 5 bases and J by 3 bases, 9 bases remained unmatched. This CDR3 contains 15 residues. The CDR3, as DNA: TGTGCCAGCAGTCCCCTGACTAGCTCAAAAGAGACCCAGTACTTC. This encodes CASSPLTSSKETQYF.

The rearrangement joins TRBV5-8 to TRBJ1-5; 8 positions match TRBD1. This CDR3 spans 17 amino acids. J lost 2 bases, V lost 7 bases, and 14 bases had no gene match. Germline V gene sequence: CDR1 SGHTS, CDR2 YDEGEE. For the CDR3, the DNA is TGTGCCAGCTGGCCCGACCGGGACAGGTTGTGCAATCAGCCCCAGCATTTT. It encodes CASWPDRDRLCNQPQHF.

The rearrangement joins TRBV9 to TRBJ1-2; D unresolved. The V end was cut by 3 bases, the J end by 4 bases, with 10 bases between. The length of the CDR3 is 13 residues. The V gene's germline CDR1 is SGDLS and CDR2 YYNGEE. The CDR3 here is CASSDARGYGYTF. CDR3 coding DNA: TGTGCCAGCAGCGACGCCAGAGGCTATGGCTACACCTTC. The full variable domain, in which reference TRBV9 and TRBJ1-2 provide the parts outside the CDR3, is DSGVTQTPKHLITATGQRVTLRCSPRSGDLSVYWYQQSLDQGLQFLIQYYNGEERAKGNILERFSAQQFPDLHSELNLSSLELGDSALYFCASSDARGYGYTFGSGTRLTVV.

The chain links TRBV30 to TRBJ2-1; D not resolved. Germline CDR1 GTSNPN, CDR2 SVGIG (reference sequence). This CDR3 is 11 amino acids long. Trimming took off 1 base at V and 9 bases at J, with 7 bases between the two ends. The CDR3 coding sequence is TGTGCCTGGAGTGACCCAGGTGAGCAGTTCTTC. Its protein is CAWSDPGEQFF.

V is TRBV7-9 and J is TRBJ2-3, with 13 bases aligning to TRBD2. CDR1 and CDR2 from the germline V gene are SEHNR and FQNEAQ (reference sequence). The CDR3 loop spans 19 amino acids. The J segment lost 0 bases and the V segment lost 0 bases, leaving 6 bases of the junction unmatched. For the CDR3, the DNA is TGTGCCAGCAGCTTAGCGGGACTAGCGGGATCAATTAGCACAGATACGCAGTATTTT. Its protein is CASSLAGLAGSISTDTQYF.

The chain is built from TRBV30 and TRBJ2-2; D gene unclear. The CDR3 has 14 residues. V lost 0 bases and J lost 6, with 11 bases in between. CDR1 and CDR2 from the germline V gene are GTSNPN and SVGIG (reference sequence). The CDR3 sequence is CAWSVFQSAGELFF. In DNA form, the CDR3 reads TGTGCCTGGAGTGTATTTCAGTCTGCCGGGGAGCTGTTTTTT.

This chain connects TRBV7-2 to TRBJ1-1, with TRBD1 as a possible D gene (6 bases). The CDR3 totals 14 residues. V was shortened by 1 base and J by 8 bases, with 14 bases between the two germline ends. CDR1 and CDR2 (germline): SGHTA, FQGNSA. CDR3 in amino acids: CASSLEVAGVEAFF. CDR3 nucleotide sequence: TGTGCCAGCAGCTTAGAGGTAGCAGGGGTAGAAGCTTTCTTT.

The chain is built from TRBV5-6 and TRBJ2-2, with 11 positions matching TRBD1. V dropped 3 bases and J dropped 1; count of bases not matched to a gene: 11. The CDR3 spans 19 residues. The V gene's germline CDR1 is SGHDT and CDR2 YYEEEE. The chain's CDR3 is CASSSGTGGCVKNTGELFF. CDR3 coding DNA: TGTGCCAGCAGCTCCGGGACAGGGGGTTGTGTTAAGAACACCGGGGAGCTGTTTTTT.

The V and J genes are TRBV14 and TRBJ1-1, with D tentatively TRBD1 (5 bases). The germline CDR1 and CDR2 sequences are SGHDN and FVKESK. Between the trimmed V and J ends, which lost 8 bases and 0 bases, there was a span of 16 bases. The CDR3 runs to 15 residues. The CDR3 region is CASAPGGSMNTEAFF. For the CDR3, the DNA is TGTGCCAGCGCCCCCGGGGGGAGTATGAACACTGAAGCTTTCTTT.

The J gene is TRBJ1-1, the V gene TRBV4-2; 7 nucleotides line up with TRBD1. Per germline, CDR1 LGHNA and CDR2 YNFKEQ. The CDR3 runs 17 residues. The trim removed 0 bases at V and 0 bases at J, leaving 7 bases unmatched. The CDR3, as DNA: TGTGCCAGCAGCCAAGATTTCCAGGGGGAAATGAACACTGAAGCTTTCTTT. This translates into CASSQDFQGEMNTEAFF.

The genes are TRBV7-2 and TRBJ2-7; D is perhaps TRBD2 (6 bases). Per germline, CDR1 SGHTA and CDR2 FQGNSA. V lost 2 bases, J lost 2 bases, and 22 bases lay in between. The CDR3 is 18 residues long. The chain's CDR3 is CASSLSGAGRRVTYEQYF. The DNA for the CDR3 is TGTGCCAGCAGCTTAAGTGGGGCAGGGAGGCGAGTGACCTACGAGCAGTACTTC.

This sequence joins TRBV4-1 and TRBJ2-1, with 8 bases matching TRBD1. Per germline, CDR1 MGHRA and CDR2 YSYEKL. The CDR3 contains 16 residues. Trimming cost V 0 bases and J 0 bases; bases outside gene matches: 1. The CDR3 bases are TGCGCCAGCAGCCAAGATACAGGGGGCTCCTACAATGAGCAGTTCTTC. It translates to CASSQDTGGSYNEQFF.

V gene TRBV20-1 combines with J gene TRBJ1-1; D unclear. V was clipped by 6 bases and J by 7 bases, with 9 bases between them. Germline V gene lookup returns CDR1 DFQATT and CDR2 SNEGSKA (reference sequence). The CDR3 loop spans 10 amino acids. CDR3 residues: CSALPCEAFF. The CDR3 DNA follows: TGCAGTGCCCTCCCTTGTGAAGCTTTCTTT.

The chain joins TRBV6-5 to TRBJ2-1, with D perhaps TRBD2 (5 bases). Deletions cut 7 bases from V and 3 bases from J, with 10 bases between. Germline CDR1 and CDR2: MNHEY and SVGAGI. CDR3 length: 13 residues. This CDR3 is CASTLGDYNEQFF. Here the CDR3 DNA reads TGTGCCAGCACCTTGGGAGACTACAATGAGCAGTTCTTC.

The chain links TRBV7-6 to TRBJ2-5; 7 bases agree with TRBD1. Germline CDR1 SGHVS, CDR2 FNYEAQ. CDR3 size: 15 residues. V lost 5 bases, J lost 5 bases, and 11 bases stayed unmatched. The CDR3 nucleotides are TGTGCCAGCAGCGGACGACAGGGTTTGGGGGAGACCCAGTACTTC. Translating gives CASSGRQGLGETQYF.

The rearrangement links TRBV14 to TRBJ2-2; D not resolved. Per germline, CDR1 SGHDN and CDR2 FVKESK. The V gene lost 2 bases and the J gene lost 0 bases, with 4 bases spanning the gap. The CDR3 contains 14 residues. The CDR3 spells CASSQRANTGELFF. CDR3 coding DNA: TGTGCCAGCAGCCAACGAGCGAACACCGGGGAGCTGTTTTTT.

To note about this clone: One end of the junction is discordant with germline, which a read error may explain. The rearrangement links TRBV7-8 to TRBJ1-5; TRBD1 matches 8 bases. The germline V gene encodes CDR1 SGHVS and CDR2 FQNEAQ. The CDR3 extends over 19 amino acids. CDR3 in amino acids: CAGSLAQWTGRKSNQPQHF. CDR3 nucleotides: TGTGCCGGCAGCTTAGCGCAATGGACAGGGCGTAAAAGCAATCAGCCCCAGCATTTT.

The rearrangement uses TRBV4-3 and TRBJ2-3; 12 bases map to TRBD1. CDR3 length equals 18 residues. Trimming at V came to 2 bases and at J to 0 bases, leaving 6 bases not matched to a gene. CDR1 LGHNA and CDR2 YSLEER come from the germline V gene. The CDR3, as DNA: TGCGCCAGCAGCCAATGGGACAGGGGGCCATTTAGCACAGATACGCAGTATTTT. Translation gives CASSQWDRGPFSTDTQYF.

In this sample, this clone turned up a few times. The chain couples TRBV5-1 to TRBJ1-4, with TRBD1 as a possible D gene (5 bases). Germline lookup yields CDR1 SGHRS and CDR2 YFSETQ. The CDR3 spans 15 residues. Trimming stripped 0 bases from V and 5 bases from J, with 11 bases between. CDR3 sequence: CASSLERGGNEKLFF. CDR3 sequence (DNA): TGCGCCAGCAGCTTGGAGAGGGGAGGGAATGAAAAACTGTTTTTT.

V usage is TRBV5-1 and J usage is TRBJ1-1; D is ambiguous. V lost 0 bases and J lost 5, with 26 bases in between. The CDR3 is made up of 19 amino acids. The germline CDR1 and CDR2 sequences are SGHRS and YFSETQ. The CDR3 region has the DNA TGCGCCAGCAGCTTGGGCCTCGTTGGAGGGAGACTAGGACGGACTGAAGCTTTCTTT. Protein product: CASSLGLVGGRLGRTEAFF.

The CDR3 loop is CASSKEYRGQADTQYF. The CDR3 DNA sequence: TGTGCCAGCAGCAAAGAATACAGGGGGCAGGCAGATACGCAGTATTTT. The chain links TRBV21-1 to TRBJ2-3; TRBD1 is the table's D call and was not checked against the DNA. TRBV21-1 has pseudogene status. This CDR3 has 16 amino acids.

The gene calls are TRBV27 and TRBJ2-7; no clear D. V lost 3 bases and J lost 5, with 14 bases in between. The germline gives CDR1 MNHEY, CDR2 SMNVEV (reference sequence). The CDR3 is 14 amino acids. Here the CDR3 reads CASSFHSQVNEQYF. The CDR3 DNA reads TGTGCCAGCAGTTTCCACAGCCAAGTAAACGAGCAGTACTTC.

The rearrangement links TRBV7-9 to TRBJ2-7, with 8 bases fitting TRBD2. Germline loops: CDR1 SEHNR, CDR2 FQNEAQ (reference sequence). The CDR3 runs 17 residues. Trimming took 2 bases from V and 0 from J; bases not matched to a gene: 9. The CDR3 coding sequence is TGTGCCAGCAGCTTATCTAGGGGCGGGGGGTACTCCTACGAGCAGTACTTC. Its translation: CASSLSRGGGYSYEQYF.

The chain employs TRBV30 and TRBJ2-7, with D perhaps TRBD1 (6 bases). V lost 5 bases to trimming and J lost 4 bases, with 12 bases between them. There are 12 residues in the CDR3. Germline V gene sequence: CDR1 GTSNPN, CDR2 SVGIG (reference sequence). CDR3 DNA: TGTGCCTGGGACGTACAGGGATACGAGCAGTACTTC. Translated: CAWDVQGYEQYF.

The chain recombines TRBV19 with TRBJ2-3; TRBD2 agrees at 9 bases. This CDR3 spans 16 amino acids. V shed 4 bases and J 0 bases; nucleotides not matched to a gene: 5. Germline CDR1 reads LNHDA; CDR2 reads SQIVND (reference sequence). The CDR3: CASSNGLATSTDTQYF. The CDR3 nucleotides are TGTGCCAGTAGTAACGGACTAGCGACTAGCACAGATACGCAGTATTTT.